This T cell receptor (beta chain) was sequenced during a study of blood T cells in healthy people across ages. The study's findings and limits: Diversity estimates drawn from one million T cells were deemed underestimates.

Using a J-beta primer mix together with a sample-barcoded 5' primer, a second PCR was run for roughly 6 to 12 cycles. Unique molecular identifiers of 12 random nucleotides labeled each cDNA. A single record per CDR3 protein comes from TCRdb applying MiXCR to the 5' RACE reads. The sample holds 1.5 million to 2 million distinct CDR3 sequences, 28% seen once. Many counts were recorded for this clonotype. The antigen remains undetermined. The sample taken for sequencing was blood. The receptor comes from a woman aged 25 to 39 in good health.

CDR3 in amino acids: CSVISGQETQYF. CDR3 bases: TGCAGCGTTATAAGCGGACAAGAGACCCAGTACTTC. This chain joins TRBV29-1 and TRBJ2-5; a weak D match, TRBD2 (5 bases). From germline, CDR1 is SQVTM and CDR2 ANQGSEA. The ends were cut back, 5 bases at V and 2 bases at J, with 9 bases in the middle. This CDR3 region has 12 residues.